A selection of T cell receptor beta chains follows, all from one sample in a study of blood T cell repertoires in COVID-19. TCRdb's copy holds only in-frame clones and misses some; the assay was immunoSEQ multiplex PCR. The top ten hold about 7% of the sample, which has some 320,000 clones, roughly 85% seen once. The source material was peripheral blood. These receptors all stem from a human donor in a cohort sampled during active COVID-19. Each CDR3 is given with its conserved first and last residue. A D gene is named only where the DNA matches it firmly. Part of the rows lack a size; the others show once, few, many or a class for expanded clones.

D gene	V gene	clone size	J gene	CDR3 DNA	CDR3 protein
TRBD2	TRBV7-8	.	TRBJ2-7	TGTGCCAGCAGCTTGACTAGCGGGGCCCTCTACGAGCAGTACTTC	CASSLTSGALYEQYF
.	TRBV7-6	once	TRBJ1-1	TGTGCCAGCAGCTTATGGCCCAGACACACTGGAGAAGCTTTCTTT	CASSLWPRHTGEAFF
TRBD1	TRBV13	few	TRBJ1-2	TGTGCCAGCCGGGCAGGGGGCCCGGCTTTCGCTGGCTACACCTTC	CASRAGGPAFAGYTF
TRBD1	TRBV7-8	once	TRBJ1-1	TGTGCCAGCACCTTTGGGGACAGTTACACTGAAGCTTTCTTT	CASTFGDSYTEAFF
.	TRBV20-1	once	TRBJ2-1	TGCAGTGCTAGCGGGTTCGATGAGCAGTTCTTC	CSASGFDEQFF
.	TRBV25-1	few	TRBJ2-7	TGTGCCAGCAGTGAATCGTCAGGGTCCAACTACGAGCAGTACTTC	CASSESSGSNYEQYF
.	TRBV12-5	.	TRBJ1-2	TGTGCTAGTGGTTTGGTAACGGGGGTGGGAAATTATGGCTACACCTTC	CASGLVTGVGNYGYTF
TRBD1	TRBV5-4	.	TRBJ2-5	TGTGCCAGCAGCTTGGGGGACAGAGAGACCCAGTACTTC	CASSLGDRETQYF
TRBD1	TRBV7-8	few	TRBJ1-1	TGTGCCAGCAGCTTAGAGATTACAGGGGTCAACACTGAAGCTTTCTTT	CASSLEITGVNTEAFF
.	TRBV10-1	.	TRBJ1-4	TGCGCTACCCAGGACTCAACTAATGAAAAACTGTTTTTT	CATQDSTNEKLFF
TRBD1	TRBV18	.	TRBJ1-1	TGTGCCAGCTCTTCCGGGACAGGGCACACTGAAGCTTTCTTT	CASSSGTGHTEAFF
TRBD1	TRBV30	.	TRBJ1-5	TGTGCCTGGAGCCGGGACAGGGGAGTTCAGCCCCAGCATTTT	CAWSRDRGVQPQHF
TRBD1	TRBV10-3	.	TRBJ1-4	TGTGCCATCAGTGAGGACAGGGCTGAAAAACTGTTTTTT	CAISEDRAEKLFF
TRBD1	TRBV6-5	.	TRBJ1-1	TGTGCCAGCAGTACAACAGGGGACACTGAAGCTTTCTTT	CASSTTGDTEAFF
.	TRBV3-1/TRBV3-2	.	TRBJ2-2	TGTGCCAGCAGCAAAATCCTAACGGTTTATCGGAACACCGGGGAGCTGTTTTTT	CASSKILTVYRNTGELFF
.	TRBV27	many	TRBJ1-5	TGTGCCAGCAGTCCTTTAAATATAATCCAGGGTCCGGGCAATCAGCCCCAGCATTTT	CASSPLNIIQGPGNQPQHF